A selection of T cell receptor beta chains follows, all from one sample in a study of blood T cell repertoires in COVID-19. TCRdb keeps only in-frame clones here, not all; method: immunoSEQ multiplex PCR. The sample includes around 66,000 clones, about 89% seen only once; the top ten take 6% to 8.5%. Material: peripheral blood. Receptor source: a man in his 60s with acute or convalescent COVID-19. Both conserved end residues are part of each CDR3. Each record gives: CDR3 protein, CDR3 DNA, V gene, D gene, J gene, clone size. The D gene is left open where the match is weak. For some rows the clone size is stated as once, few or many, or as a class when expanded; others skip it.

CASSEVASNYGYTF | TGTGCCAGCAGTGAAGTGGCATCTAACTATGGCTACACCTTC | TRBV2 | NA | TRBJ1-2 | NA
CASSKRSDGQGYNEQFF | TGTGCCAGCAGCAAACGGAGTGATGGGCAGGGGTACAATGAGCAGTTCTTC | TRBV21-1 | NA | TRBJ2-1 | NA
CASSRRETPRAGNEQFF | TGTGCCAGCAGCCGTAGGGAGACCCCCCGGGCGGGCAATGAGCAGTTCTTC | TRBV11-2 | NA | TRBJ2-1 | NA
CASSPGTPNTEAFF | TGTGCCAGCAGCCCCGGGACACCGAACACTGAAGCTTTCTTT | TRBV9 | NA | TRBJ1-1 | NA
CASSLAGGTTTNEKLFF | TGCGCCAGCAGCTTGGCCGGGGGGACCACAACTAATGAAAAACTGTTTTTT | TRBV5-1 | NA | TRBJ1-4 | NA
CASSETGGGYGYTF | TGCGCCAGCAGTGAGACAGGGGGGGGCTATGGCTACACCTTC | TRBV10-2 | TRBD1 | TRBJ1-2 | NA
CASKRGTGGINEKLFF | TGCGCCAGCAAGCGGGGGACAGGGGGCATTAATGAAAAACTGTTTTTT | TRBV10-2 | TRBD1 | TRBJ1-4 | NA
CASSLQGGTPNEQFF | TGTGCCAGCAGCCTCCAGGGGGGAACCCCAAATGAGCAGTTCTTC | TRBV9 | NA | TRBJ2-1 | NA
CAWSPDNGDTEAFF | TGTGCCTGGAGTCCGGACAACGGAGACACTGAAGCTTTCTTT | TRBV30 | NA | TRBJ1-1 | NA
CASSLAQGLYGYTF | TGTGCCAGCAGCTTGGCGCAGGGCCTCTATGGCTACACCTTC | TRBV5-5 | NA | TRBJ1-2 | NA
CASSLGIGVDEQYF | TGTGCCAGCAGCTTAGGGATAGGGGTGGACGAGCAGTACTTC | TRBV7-7 | NA | TRBJ2-7 | NA
CASSQVSDTQYF | TGTGCCAGCAGCCAAGTCTCAGATACGCAGTATTTT | TRBV3-1/TRBV3-2 | NA | TRBJ2-3 | NA
CASSSRTGQEQYF | TGTGCCAGCAGTTCTAGGACTGGGCAGGAGCAGTACTTC | TRBV6-5 | NA | TRBJ2-7 | NA
CASSTRPGGKNIQYF | TGTGCCAGCAGTACCCGGCCAGGAGGCAAAAACATTCAGTACTTC | TRBV6-2/TRBV6-3 | NA | TRBJ2-4 | NA
CASSGGLGSSQFF | TGTGCCAGCAGTGGGGGACTAGGTTCGTCGCAGTTCTTC | TRBV6-4 | TRBD2 | TRBJ2-1 | NA
CASSPTTGSDEQFF | TGTGCCAGCAGTCCCACAACAGGGTCCGATGAGCAGTTCTTC | TRBV28 | NA | TRBJ2-1 | NA
CASSQLQATGAFF | TGCGCCAGCAGCCAATTACAAGCGACAGGAGCTTTCTTT | TRBV4-3 | NA | TRBJ1-1 | NA
CASSVGVGTGYTDTQYF | TGTGCCAGCAGCGTAGGGGTCGGGACAGGGTACACAGATACGCAGTATTTT | TRBV9 | TRBD1 | TRBJ2-3 | NA
CASSSDRNSGNTIYF | TGTGCCAGCAGCTCAGACAGGAACTCTGGAAACACCATATATTTT | TRBV7-9 | NA | TRBJ1-3 | few
CASRRIAGGPNEQYF | TGTGCCAGCAGGCGAATAGCGGGGGGTCCTAACGAGCAGTACTTC | TRBV11-2 | TRBD2 | TRBJ2-7 | NA
CASSRADLGREQFF | TGTGCCAGCAGCCGCGCGGACCTGGGGAGGGAGCAGTTCTTC | TRBV7-2 | NA | TRBJ2-1 | NA
CASSYSGGLSQPQHF | TGTGCCAGCAGTTACTCCGGGGGGCTGAGTCAGCCCCAGCATTTT | TRBV6-2/TRBV6-3 | NA | TRBJ1-5 | once
CAITSTPLPNYGYTF | TGTGCCATCACCTCGACTCCGCTACCCAACTATGGCTACACCTTC | TRBV10-3 | NA | TRBJ1-2 | NA
CASSHPIGDNEQFF | TGTGCCAGCAGCCACCCTATAGGGGACAATGAGCAGTTCTTC | TRBV3-1/TRBV3-2 | NA | TRBJ2-1 | NA
CASSFRGPDEKLFF | TGTGCCAGCAGTTTCAGGGGGCCGGATGAAAAACTGTTTTTT | TRBV2 | TRBD1 | TRBJ1-4 | NA
CASALPNSPLHF | TGTGCTAGTGCCCTACCAAATTCACCCCTCCACTTT | TRBV12-5 | NA | TRBJ1-6 | NA
CASSPGQGAGGYTF | TGCGCCAGCAGCCCGGGACAGGGGGCCGGAGGCTACACCTTC | TRBV5-1 | TRBD1 | TRBJ1-2 | once
CASSQDRGAMLMNEKLFF | TGCGCCAGCAGCCAAGATCGTGGGGCTATGTTGATGAATGAAAAACTGTTTTTT | TRBV4-3 | NA | TRBJ1-4 | NA
CASSEALAGGSTDTQYF | TGTGCCAGCAGTGAAGCGCTAGCGGGGGGCTCCACAGATACGCAGTATTTT | TRBV6-1 | TRBD2 | TRBJ2-3 | NA
CASMVAVGSPAYEQYF | TGTGCCAGCATGGTGGCGGTCGGGAGCCCTGCCTACGAGCAGTACTTC | TRBV7-2 | NA | TRBJ2-7 | NA
CASSPLPGTGGGELFF | TGTGCCAGCAGCCCTCTACCGGGCACAGGGGGCGGGGAGCTGTTTTTT | TRBV9 | TRBD1 | TRBJ2-2 | NA
CAISEYQGPHSYEQYF | TGTGCCATCAGTGAGTATCAGGGCCCTCACTCCTACGAGCAGTACTTC | TRBV10-3 | NA | TRBJ2-7 | once
CASSPPGTGGEKLFF | TGCGCCAGCAGCCCCCCCGGGACGGGGGGTGAAAAACTGTTTTTT | TRBV4-1 | NA | TRBJ1-4 | few
CASSTSLAGVQTQYF | TGTGCCAGCAGCACCTCACTAGCGGGGGTACAGACCCAGTACTTC | TRBV3-1/TRBV3-2 | TRBD2 | TRBJ2-5 | NA
CASSQVGRLSYEQYF | TGTGCCAGCAGCCAAGTGGGGCGGCTCTCCTACGAGCAGTACTTC | TRBV3-1/TRBV3-2 | NA | TRBJ2-7 | NA
CAHGERGGQETQYF | TGTGCCCACGGCGAGCGGGGGGGCCAAGAGACCCAGTACTTC | TRBV6-5 | TRBD2 | TRBJ2-5 | NA
CASSQGDRLNTEAFF | TGCGCCAGCAGCCAAGGGGACAGATTGAACACTGAAGCTTTCTTT | TRBV4-3 | TRBD1 | TRBJ1-1 | NA
CSAAGGQTDTQYF | TGCAGCGCCGCGGGGGGGCAGACAGATACGCAGTATTTT | TRBV29-1 | TRBD2 | TRBJ2-3 | NA
CASSRTGDGYTF | TGTGCCAGTAGTAGGACGGGGGATGGCTACACCTTC | TRBV19 | NA | TRBJ1-2 | NA
CASSKTSGSTDTQYF | TGTGCTAGCAGCAAGACTAGCGGGAGCACAGATACGCAGTATTTT | TRBV7-7 | TRBD2 | TRBJ2-3 | NA
CASTTGGVTNEKLFF | TGTGCCAGCACGACAGGGGGAGTAACTAATGAAAAACTGTTTTTT | TRBV5-4 | TRBD1 | TRBJ1-4 | once
CASSQQGANTGELFF | TGCGCCAGCAGCCAACAGGGGGCCAACACCGGGGAGCTGTTTTTT | TRBV10-1 | TRBD1 | TRBJ2-2 | few
CASSATRGTEAFF | TGTGCCAGCAGCGCAACCCGCGGAACTGAAGCTTTCTTT | TRBV28 | NA | TRBJ1-1 | NA
CASSQAGNQPQHF | TGTGCCAGCAGTCAAGCGGGCAATCAGCCCCAGCATTTT | TRBV3-1/TRBV3-2 | NA | TRBJ1-5 | few
CASSVVGTGVEQYF | TGTGCCAGCAGCGTAGTAGGGACAGGGGTCGAGCAGTACTTC | TRBV9 | TRBD1 | TRBJ2-7 | NA
CASSLGANEKLFF | TGTGCCAGCAGTTTAGGAGCTAATGAAAAACTGTTTTTT | TRBV12-3/TRBV12-4 | NA | TRBJ1-4 | NA